The rows below give T cell receptor beta chains drawn from one sample of a study of technical replicates of blood from a few donors. The assay was immunoSEQ multiplex PCR, and TCRdb's table has in-frame clones only and misses some. Among 80,000 to 100,000 clones listed, 92% were seen once. Specimen: T cells isolated from PBMCs. The receptors shown here come from a human donor in good health. The CDR3 runs from the conserved cysteine through the conserved F or W. A D gene is named only where the DNA matches it firmly. Size is omitted from some rows. Given values are once, few, many or a class for expanded clones.

TRBJ2-7,TRBD1,NA,TRBV10-2,TGCGCCAGCAGGGACCTTTGGACAGGGGGCCCGAGAGCACCATACGAGCAGTACTTC,CASRDLWTGGPRAPYEQYF
TRBJ2-1,TRBD1,NA,TRBV11-2,TGTGCCAGCAGCTTAGGGTTGACAGGGCGGATCTTC,CASSLGLTGRIF
TRBJ2-2,NA,once,TRBV10-1,TGCGCCAGCAGTGAGTTAACAGGGCCCGGGGAGCTGTTTTTT,CASSELTGPGELFF
TRBJ1-4,NA,NA,TRBV7-6,TGTGCCAGCAGCTACGGGAGGCTAAATGAAAAACTGTTTTTT,CASSYGRLNEKLFF
TRBJ2-2,NA,NA,TRBV5-5,TGTGCCAGCAGCTTGGTGCCGGGCGGGGAGCTGTTTTTT,CASSLVPGGELFF
TRBJ1-5,NA,NA,TRBV27,TGTGCCAGCAGTTTATTGGGCCAGCCCCAGCATTTT,CASSLLGQPQHF
TRBJ1-3,NA,NA,TRBV19,TGTGCCACCGATGACAGGTCTGGAAACACCATATATTTT,CATDDRSGNTIYF
TRBJ2-1,NA,NA,TRBV6-5,TGTGCCAGCAGTTCCCGACTCAGCTCCTACAATGAGCAGTTCTTC,CASSSRLSSYNEQFF
TRBJ2-7,NA,NA,TRBV10-2,TGCGCCAGCAGTGTGCAGACCTACGAGCAGTACTTC,CASSVQTYEQYF
TRBJ1-5,NA,NA,TRBV5-1,TGCGCCAGCAGCTTGGCTTATAGCAATCAGCCCCAGCATTTT,CASSLAYSNQPQHF
TRBJ1-4,TRBD1,NA,TRBV28,TGTGCCAGCAGGGGGACCGGGACAGGAAATGAAAAACTGTTTTTT,CASRGTGTGNEKLFF
TRBJ1-1,TRBD1,NA,TRBV28,TGTGCCAGCAGTTTAGCCGCCTTAGGACAGGGCTCCACTGAAGCTTTCTTT,CASSLAALGQGSTEAFF
TRBJ2-2,TRBD2,NA,TRBV5-1,TGCGCCAGCAGCTCCTCCGCTGGGACTAGCGGGGGGCTCCTACCCCCGAACACCGGGGAGCTGTTTTTT,CASSSSAGTSGGLLPPNTGELFF
TRBJ1-3,TRBD1,NA,TRBV6-1,TGTGCCAGCAGTGAAGACAGACAGGGATCAAACACCATATATTTT,CASSEDRQGSNTIYF
TRBJ2-7,TRBD1,NA,TRBV28,TGTGCCAGCGGGACAGCCCCCTACGAGCAGTACTTC,CASGTAPYEQYF
TRBJ2-2,TRBD1,many,TRBV6-1,TGTGCCAGCAGGAGACAGGGGCGGTACACCGGGGAGCTGTTTTTT,CASRRQGRYTGELFF
TRBJ2-6,NA,once,TRBV28,TGTGCCAGCAGATCGAGGCCGGGGGAAGCTGGGGCCAACGTCCTGACTTTC,CASRSRPGEAGANVLTF
TRBJ1-5,TRBD1,once,TRBV5-1,TGCGCCAGCAGCCAGGGGACAGGGGATAGCAATCAGCCCCAGCATTTT,CASSQGTGDSNQPQHF
TRBJ2-5,NA,NA,TRBV7-6,TGTGCCAGCAGCTCCTGGACAGAAAAAGAGACCCAGTACTTC,CASSSWTEKETQYF
TRBJ2-1,TRBD2,NA,TRBV28,TGTGCCAGCAGCGTACTAGCGGGATTGTCAAATGAGCAGTTCTTC,CASSVLAGLSNEQFF
TRBJ1-1,TRBD1,NA,TRBV10-1,TGCGCCAGCAGTTACGACAGGGCGGGAAACACTGAAGCTTTCTTT,CASSYDRAGNTEAFF
TRBJ2-2,NA,NA,TRBV15,TGTGCCACCAGCAGAGAATTAGCGGTCGGGGAGCTGTTTTTT,CATSRELAVGELFF
TRBJ1-1,NA,NA,TRBV19,TGTGCCAGTAGTTCCCGGGACTCCGGCGAACCTGAAGCTTTCTTT,CASSSRDSGEPEAFF
TRBJ2-1,TRBD2,NA,TRBV25-1,TGTGCCAGCAGTGAATTAACTAGCGGGACTTACAATGAGCAGTTCTTC,CASSELTSGTYNEQFF
TRBJ2-2,TRBD1,NA,TRBV10-2,TGCGCCAGCAGTCTAGTGGGGACAGGGAACACCGGGGAGCTGTTTTTT,CASSLVGTGNTGELFF
TRBJ2-7,NA,NA,TRBV7-9,TGTGCCAGCAGCTACCAGGACGAGCAGTACTTC,CASSYQDEQYF
TRBJ2-1,TRBD2,NA,TRBV11-3,TGTGCCAGCAGCCTCCTAGCGGGAGGGAAAAATGAGCAGTTCTTC,CASSLLAGGKNEQFF
TRBJ2-2,TRBD1,NA,TRBV5-4,TGTGCCAGCAGCTTGCGTCCCGGGACAGGGGACACCGGGGAGCTGTTTTTT,CASSLRPGTGDTGELFF
TRBJ2-1,TRBD1,NA,TRBV7-9,TGTGCCAGCAGCTTCCGACAGGGGGCTACCGATGAGCAGTTCTTC,CASSFRQGATDEQFF
TRBJ1-1,TRBD1,NA,TRBV28,TGTGCCATCCAATCACAGGGGGCGAGGACTGAAGCTTTCTTT,CAIQSQGARTEAFF
TRBJ1-4,NA,once,TRBV7-9,TGTGCCAGCAGCTTAGCGGCGGCAGCCCCAGGGAATGAAAAACTGTTTTTT,CASSLAAAAPGNEKLFF
TRBJ2-5,TRBD1,NA,TRBV4-1,TGCGCCAGCAGCCAAGTTCCAGGGGGCCCACAAGAGACCCAGTACTTC,CASSQVPGGPQETQYF
TRBJ2-3,TRBD2,NA,TRBV5-6,TGTGCCAGCAGCTCCGGAGGGACTAGCGGGGCCCGCACAGATACGCAGTATTTT,CASSSGGTSGARTDTQYF
TRBJ2-2,TRBD2,once,TRBV27,TGTGCCAGCCGACCAGGGACTAGCGGAAACACCGGGGAGCTGTTTTTT,CASRPGTSGNTGELFF
TRBJ1-3,NA,NA,TRBV5-1,TGCGCCAGCAGCTTGACATGGTTATCTGGAAACACCATATATTTT,CASSLTWLSGNTIYF
TRBJ2-7,TRBD2,NA,TRBV27,TGTGCCAGCCGCGGACTAGCGGGAGCCGAGCAGTACTTC,CASRGLAGAEQYF
TRBJ2-7,TRBD2,NA,TRBV2,TGTGCCAGCAGTGAAGCAGGGACTAGCGCCTACGAGCAGTACTTC,CASSEAGTSAYEQYF
TRBJ2-3,TRBD2,NA,TRBV18,TGTGCCAGCTCACCCACTAGCGGGACAGCTTCCGAGTATTTT,CASSPTSGTASEYF
TRBJ1-1,NA,NA,TRBV7-9,TGTGCCAGCAGCCTGCAGGGTGCCACTGAAGCTTTCTTT,CASSLQGATEAFF
TRBJ1-1,TRBD1,NA,TRBV10-2,TGCGCCAGCAGTTTTACAGTAGTTGGACAGGGGGATAACACTGAAGCTTTCTTT,CASSFTVVGQGDNTEAFF
TRBJ1-3,NA,NA,TRBV7-8,TGTGCCAGCAGCTCCTCCCGGAGGAGGACTGGAAACACCATATATTTT,CASSSSRRRTGNTIYF
TRBJ2-7,NA,once,TRBV30,TGTGCCTGGTGGGTCGGGGGGCAGCCCTACGAGCAGTACTTC,CAWWVGGQPYEQYF
TRBJ2-7,TRBD1,NA,TRBV28,TGTGCCAGCAGACAGGGGCCCTCACTCGTCTACGAGCAGTACTTC,CASRQGPSLVYEQYF
TRBJ2-3,TRBD2,NA,TRBV10-1,TGCGCCAGCAGTGAGGGGACTAGAGGCACAGATACGCAGTATTTT,CASSEGTRGTDTQYF
TRBJ2-6,TRBD1,NA,TRBV27,TGTGCCAGCAGTCACCGATTCAAGGGACAGGGCAAAGGCTCTGGGGCCAACGTCCTGACTTTC,CASSHRFKGQGKGSGANVLTF
TRBJ2-1,NA,once,TRBV7-3,TGTGCCAGCAGCCCGACAGGCTCTCGGGATGAGCAGTTCTTC,CASSPTGSRDEQFF
TRBJ1-1,TRBD1,NA,TRBV4-1,TGCGCCAGCAGCCAAACGGACAGGGGGCGCAACACTGAAGCTTTCTTT,CASSQTDRGRNTEAFF
TRBJ2-7,TRBD1,NA,TRBV28,TGTGCCAGCAGTTTTTCGAGGACAGGGGTTAGTCTATACGAGCAGTACTTC,CASSFSRTGVSLYEQYF
TRBJ2-3,NA,NA,TRBV29-1,TGCAGCGTGGATTGGGTGGGTAGCCCAGATACGCAGTATTTT,CSVDWVGSPDTQYF